This record looks at one T cell receptor (beta chain) sequence and its context. This record belongs to a study of blood T cell repertoires in COVID-19. Study-level background: From the United States, Italy and Spain came samples of acute and convalescent COVID-19. In each case, the material was cDNA or gDNA derived from T cells, B-cell-depleted T cells, or PBMCs.

Some clones are missing from TCRdb's copy, which holds only in-frame ones; the method was immunoSEQ multiplex PCR. The sample has about 78,000 clones, about 89% seen once. CDR1 is SSHAT, CDR2 FNYEAQ, per germline (reference sequence). CDR3 size: 17 residues. Trimming removed 5 bases from V and 0 bases from J, with 16 bases in between. Sequenced material: peripheral blood. The J gene is TRBJ2-2, the V gene TRBV7-7; possibly TRBD2 for D (5 bases). The receptor was derived from a man aged 50-60 years with active or convalescent COVID-19. The CDR3 protein is CASSLVAPGSNTGELFF. The CDR3 nucleotides read TGTGCCAGCAGCCTAGTAGCGCCGGGTTCGAACACCGGGGAGCTGTTTTTT.